A single T cell receptor beta chain is shown here with its context. Original analysis: By means of reference gene primer amplification, nucleated cell counts were estimated. This table comes from immunoSEQ multiplex PCR, and its TCRdb copy is limited to in-frame clones, with some not included. The D gene and trimming were derived from the DNA, and the V and J assignments and clone size from that table. The table lists roughly 120,000 clones, 76% of them singletons. This specimen belongs to a study of blood T cell repertoires in COVID-19. Study context: Acute and convalescent COVID-19 specimens originated in the United States, Italy and Spain. Nucleic acid was either cDNA or gDNA, and it came from T cells, B-cell-depleted T cells, or PBMCs.

Sequenced: peripheral blood. The TCR sequence derives from an elderly woman with acute or convalescent COVID-19.

Here the CDR3 reads CASQGRGSSYEQYF. DNA of the CDR3: TGTGCCAGCCAGGGGCGGGGGAGCTCCTACGAGCAGTACTTC. The chain carries TRBV3-1 (or the pseudogene TRBV3-2) and TRBJ2-7, with a weak D call TRBD2 (7 bases). The germline V gene has CDR1 LGHDT and CDR2 YNNKEL (reference sequence). The CDR3 covers 14 residues. V gave up 8 bases and J gave up 0 bases, with 14 bases separating them.